This T cell receptor (beta chain) was documented in a study of cytomegalovirus exposure and HLA in healthy donors. Study-wide results and limits: Some TCR beta chains (about 180 of them) were listed as cytomegalovirus-associated. First-cohort TCR clusters were later found to tend to co-occur in the 90 to 150 validation repertoires. Reports indicated that the classifier achieved high specificity and sensitivity in diagnosing cytomegalovirus status.

This table comes from immunoSEQ multiplex PCR, and its TCRdb copy is limited to in-frame clones, with some not included. Of 250,000 to 350,000 clones in the sample, 86% were seen once. The J segment lost 4 bases and the V segment lost 6 bases, leaving 9 bases of the junction unmatched. Germline CDR1 MNHEY, CDR2 SVGAGI. CDR3 size: 15 residues. Comment on this clone: What it binds is unknown.

The study drew the donors from its approximately 130-subject validation cohort, separate from the approximately 700-subject first cohort. J is TRBJ1-3 and V is TRBV6-5; 7 bases are shared with TRBD1. The receptor was isolated from a woman between 18 and 29 years old in good health and CMV-seronegative. The sequencing sample was made of PBMCs. The CDR3 coding sequence is TGTGCCAGCAGCCCCCGGGGACAGACGGGAAACACCATATATTTT. The encoded protein is CASSPRGQTGNTIYF.